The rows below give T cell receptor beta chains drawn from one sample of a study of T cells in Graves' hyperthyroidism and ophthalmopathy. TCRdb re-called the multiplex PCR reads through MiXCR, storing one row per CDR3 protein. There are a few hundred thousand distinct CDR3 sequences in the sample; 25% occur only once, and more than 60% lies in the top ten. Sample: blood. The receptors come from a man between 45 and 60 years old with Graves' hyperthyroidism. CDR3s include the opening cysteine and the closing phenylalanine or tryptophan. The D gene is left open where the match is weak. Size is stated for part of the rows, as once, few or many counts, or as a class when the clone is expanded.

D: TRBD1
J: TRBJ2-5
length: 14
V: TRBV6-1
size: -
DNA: TGTGCCAGCAGGGGAACAGGGGGCCGTGAGACCCAGTACTTC
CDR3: CASRGTGGRETQYF

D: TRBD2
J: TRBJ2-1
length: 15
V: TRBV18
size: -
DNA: TGTGCCAGCTCACCACGCCCCGGGACTACCAATGAGCAGTTCTTC
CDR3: CASSPRPGTTNEQFF

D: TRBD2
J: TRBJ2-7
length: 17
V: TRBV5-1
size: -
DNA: TGCGCCAGCAGCTTGGCTCCTAGCGGGCTTTCCTCCTACGAGCAGTACTTC
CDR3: CASSLAPSGLSSYEQYF

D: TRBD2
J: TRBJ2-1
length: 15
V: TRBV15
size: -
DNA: TGTGCCACCAGCAGCGCGGGAGCGGGCTACAATGAGCAGTTCTTC
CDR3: CATSSAGAGYNEQFF

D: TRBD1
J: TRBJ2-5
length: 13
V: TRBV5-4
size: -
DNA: TGTGCCAGCAGTGGACAGGGGAGAGAGACCCAGTACTTC
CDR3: CASSGQGRETQYF

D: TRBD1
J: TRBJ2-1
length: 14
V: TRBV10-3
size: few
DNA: TGTGCCATAGCCGGGACAGGGAATGTCAATGAGCAGTTCTTC
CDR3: CAIAGTGNVNEQFF

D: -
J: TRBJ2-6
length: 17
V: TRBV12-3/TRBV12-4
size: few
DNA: TGTGCCAGCAGGGAACCGGCGGGGGCAACTGGGGCCAACGTCCTGACTTTC
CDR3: CASREPAGATGANVLTF

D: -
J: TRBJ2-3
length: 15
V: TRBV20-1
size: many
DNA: TGCAGTGCTCAGCCCCGGACGGGAAACACAGATACGCAGTATTTT
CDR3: CSAQPRTGNTDTQYF

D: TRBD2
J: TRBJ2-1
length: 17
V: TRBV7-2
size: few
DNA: TGTGCCAGCAGCTTATTAACCGGGACTAGCGATTACAATGAGCAGTTCTTC
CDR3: CASSLLTGTSDYNEQFF

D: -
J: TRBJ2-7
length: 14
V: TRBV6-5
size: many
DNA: TGTGCCAGCAGTTACTCCGGCAGGGAGTACGAGCAGTACTTC
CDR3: CASSYSGREYEQYF

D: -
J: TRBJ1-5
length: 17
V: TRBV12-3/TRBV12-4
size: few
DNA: TGTGCCAGCAGTTCCCCCGCAGGGTTTCAGAGCAATCAGCCCCAGCATTTT
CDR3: CASSSPAGFQSNQPQHF

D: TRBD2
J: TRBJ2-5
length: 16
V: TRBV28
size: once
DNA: TGTGCCAGCAGTTCACAACTAGCGGGGGGTGAAGAGACCCAGTACTTC
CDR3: CASSSQLAGGEETQYF

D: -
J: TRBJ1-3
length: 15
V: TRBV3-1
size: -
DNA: TGTGCCAGCAGCCAAGGGGGGTTCTCTGGAAACACCATATATTTT
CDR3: CASSQGGFSGNTIYF

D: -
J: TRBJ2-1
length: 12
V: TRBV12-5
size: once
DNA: TGTGCTAGTGGTTTGGTCTATTATGAGCAGTTCTTC
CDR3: CASGLVYYEQFF

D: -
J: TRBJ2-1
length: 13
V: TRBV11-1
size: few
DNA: TGTGCCAGCAGGTCGATAAGGAAGTTTGAGCAGTTCTTC
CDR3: CASRSIRKFEQFF

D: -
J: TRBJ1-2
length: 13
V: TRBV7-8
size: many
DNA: TGTGCCAGCAGCTTAGAACAGCTCTATGGCTACACCTTC
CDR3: CASSLEQLYGYTF

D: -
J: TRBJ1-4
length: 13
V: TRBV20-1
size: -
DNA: TGCAGTGCTATCTTCCTTCGAAATGAAAAACTGTTTTTT
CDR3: CSAIFLRNEKLFF

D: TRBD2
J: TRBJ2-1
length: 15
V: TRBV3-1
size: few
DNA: TGTGCCAGCACCGACGAGGGGCGGGAGAGGGATGAGCAGTTCTTC
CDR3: CASTDEGRERDEQFF

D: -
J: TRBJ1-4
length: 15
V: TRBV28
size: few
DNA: TGTGCCAGCAGTACCTGGGGGCCCACTAATGAAAAACTGTTTTTT
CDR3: CASSTWGPTNEKLFF

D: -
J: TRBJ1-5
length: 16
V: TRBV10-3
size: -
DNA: TGTGCCATCAGTGAGTCGCCGGGACACGGGAATCAGCCCCAGCATTTT
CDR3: CAISESPGHGNQPQHF

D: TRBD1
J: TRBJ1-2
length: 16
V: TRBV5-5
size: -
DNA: TGTGCCAGCAGCCCCACGTTGACAGGGGATAACTATGGCTACACCTTC
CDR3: CASSPTLTGDNYGYTF

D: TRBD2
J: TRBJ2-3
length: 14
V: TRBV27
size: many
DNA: TGTGCCAGCAGGATAGCGGGCCGCACAGATACGCAGTATTTT
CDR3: CASRIAGRTDTQYF

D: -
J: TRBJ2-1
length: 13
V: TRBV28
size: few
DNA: TGTGCCAGCAGTTTATCATCGCACGATGAGCAGTTCTTC
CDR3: CASSLSSHDEQFF

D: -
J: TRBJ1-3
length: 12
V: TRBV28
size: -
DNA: TGTGCCAGCAGTCAGCCAGGAAACGCCATATATTTT
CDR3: CASSQPGNAIYF

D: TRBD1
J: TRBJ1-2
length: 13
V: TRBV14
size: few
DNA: TGTGCCAGCAGTAGACAGGGGGATGATGGCTACACCTTC
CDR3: CASSRQGDDGYTF

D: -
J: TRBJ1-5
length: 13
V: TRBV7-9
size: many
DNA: TGTGCCAGCAGCTTAGATTTCATGCAGCCCCAGCATTTT
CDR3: CASSLDFMQPQHF

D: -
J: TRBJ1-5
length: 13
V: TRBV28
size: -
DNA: TGTGCCAGCATTCCCGGGACAAATCAGCCCCAGCATTTT
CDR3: CASIPGTNQPQHF

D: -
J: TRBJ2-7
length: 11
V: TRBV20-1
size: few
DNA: TGCAGTGCCGCCCCCCTTGGCGAGCAGTACTTC
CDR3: CSAAPLGEQYF

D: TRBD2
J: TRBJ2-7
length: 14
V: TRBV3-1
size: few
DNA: TGTGCCAGCAGCCGCGGGACTAACTCCTACGAGCAGTACTTC
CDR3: CASSRGTNSYEQYF

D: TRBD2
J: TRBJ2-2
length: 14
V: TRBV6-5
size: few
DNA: TGTGCCAGCAGTTATGAAGCGGGAACCGGGGAGCTGTTTTTT
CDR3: CASSYEAGTGELFF

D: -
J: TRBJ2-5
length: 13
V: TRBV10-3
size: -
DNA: TGTGCCATCAGTGAATCGGTGTTGGAGACCCAGTACTTC
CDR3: CAISESVLETQYF

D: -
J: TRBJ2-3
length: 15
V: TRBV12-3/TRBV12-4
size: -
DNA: TGTGCCAGCATCATTGAGGGGGTACCCACCGATACGCAGTATTTT
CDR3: CASIIEGVPTDTQYF

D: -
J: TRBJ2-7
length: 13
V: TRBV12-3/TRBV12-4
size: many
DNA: TGTGCCAGCAGCCGGGACATCTCCTACGAGCAGTACTTC
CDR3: CASSRDISYEQYF

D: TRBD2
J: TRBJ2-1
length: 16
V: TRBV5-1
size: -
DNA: TGCGCCAGCAGCTTGTTTACTAGCGGGACAAACAATGAGCAGTTCTTC
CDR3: CASSLFTSGTNNEQFF

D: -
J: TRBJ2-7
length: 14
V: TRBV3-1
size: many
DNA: TGTGCCAGCAGCCAAGGGCCAGGGGCGCGCGAGCAGTACTTC
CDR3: CASSQGPGAREQYF

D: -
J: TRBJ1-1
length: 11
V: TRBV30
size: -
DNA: TGTGCCCTAAAACAGAACACTGAAGCTTTCTTT
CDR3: CALKQNTEAFF

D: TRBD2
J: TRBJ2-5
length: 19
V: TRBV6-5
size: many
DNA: TGTGCCAGCAGTTACTCGATTTCCAGCGGGAGGGCCTGGGGAGAGACCCAGTACTTC
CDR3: CASSYSISSGRAWGETQYF

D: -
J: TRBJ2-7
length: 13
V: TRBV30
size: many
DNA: TGTGCCTGGAGTGTACACGCATCCTACGAGCAGTACTTC
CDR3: CAWSVHASYEQYF

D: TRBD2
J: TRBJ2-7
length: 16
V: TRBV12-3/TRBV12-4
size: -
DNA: TGTGCCAGCAGTTCGCGACTAGCGGGAGTATCCTACGAGCAGTACTTC
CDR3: CASSSRLAGVSYEQYF

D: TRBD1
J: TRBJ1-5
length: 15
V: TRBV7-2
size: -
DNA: TGTGCCAGCAGCCGACAGGGGATGAGCAATCAGCCCCAGCATTTT
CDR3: CASSRQGMSNQPQHF

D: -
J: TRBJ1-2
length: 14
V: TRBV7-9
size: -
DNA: TGTGCCAGCAGCTACTCGGGCCAAAACTATGGCTACACCTTC
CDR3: CASSYSGQNYGYTF

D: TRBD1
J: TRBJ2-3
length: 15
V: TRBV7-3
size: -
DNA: TGTGCCAGCAGACCGGGACAGGGACGCACAGATACGCAGTATTTT
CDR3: CASRPGQGRTDTQYF

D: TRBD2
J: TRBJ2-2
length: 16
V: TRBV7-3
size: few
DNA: TGTGCCAGCAGCTTTACGGGAGGGCCGGGGACCGGGGAGCTGTTTTTT
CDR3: CASSFTGGPGTGELFF

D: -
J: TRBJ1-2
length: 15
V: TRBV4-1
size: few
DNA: TGCGCCAGCAGCCAAAGAACAGCGGGGAACTATGGCTACACCTTC
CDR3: CASSQRTAGNYGYTF

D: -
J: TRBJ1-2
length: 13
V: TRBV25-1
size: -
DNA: TGTGCCAGCAGTGAATCCCCGTACTATGGCTACACCTTC
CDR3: CASSESPYYGYTF

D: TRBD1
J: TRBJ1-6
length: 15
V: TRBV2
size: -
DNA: TGTGCCAGCAGACGACAGGGGGCGACGGATTCACCCCTCCACTTT
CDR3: CASRRQGATDSPLHF

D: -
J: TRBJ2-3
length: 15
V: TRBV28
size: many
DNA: TGTGCCAGCAGTTTATGGGAGGGGGGTCCTGATACGCAGTATTTT
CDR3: CASSLWEGGPDTQYF

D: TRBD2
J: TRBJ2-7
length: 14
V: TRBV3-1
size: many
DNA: TGTGCCAGCAGCCAAGGGCTAGCGGCCTACGAGCAGTACTTC
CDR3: CASSQGLAAYEQYF

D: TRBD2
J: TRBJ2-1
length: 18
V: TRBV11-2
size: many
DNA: TGTGCCAGCAAAGAATCCGGGACTAGCGGGCGAGCCTACAATGAGCAGTTCTTC
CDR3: CASKESGTSGRAYNEQFF

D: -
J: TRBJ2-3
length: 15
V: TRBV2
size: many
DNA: TGTGCCAGCAGTGAAGCAAGGTCTAGCCTAGATACGCAGTATTTT
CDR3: CASSEARSSLDTQYF

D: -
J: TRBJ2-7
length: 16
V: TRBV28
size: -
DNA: TGTGCCAGCAGTCTAACCTCCGGGACACCCTTTTACGAGCAGTACTTC
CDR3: CASSLTSGTPFYEQYF

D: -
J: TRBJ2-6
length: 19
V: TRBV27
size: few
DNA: TGTGCCAGCAGTTTATACGTTTCAGGGGCCTTCTCTGGGGCCAACGTCCTGACTTTC
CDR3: CASSLYVSGAFSGANVLTF

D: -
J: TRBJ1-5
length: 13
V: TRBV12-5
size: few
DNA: TGTGCTAGTGGTTTGGTCGAGGATCAGCCCCAGCATTTT
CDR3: CASGLVEDQPQHF

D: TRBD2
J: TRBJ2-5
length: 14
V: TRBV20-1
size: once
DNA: TGCAGTGCTAGAGCTAGCGGGATACGAGAGACCCAGTACTTC
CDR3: CSARASGIRETQYF

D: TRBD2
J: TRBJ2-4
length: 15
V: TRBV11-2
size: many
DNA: TGTGCCAGCAGCTTCGCATTAGCGGGAGGGAACATTCAGTACTTC
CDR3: CASSFALAGGNIQYF

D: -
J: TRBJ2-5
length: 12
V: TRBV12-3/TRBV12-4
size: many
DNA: TGTGCCAGCAGTTCTTCAGGCGAGACCCAGTACTTC
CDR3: CASSSSGETQYF

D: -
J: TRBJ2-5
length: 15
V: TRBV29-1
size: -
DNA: TGCAGCGTTGGTGGCCCAGGCAGGGGCCAAGAGACCCAGTACTTC
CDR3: CSVGGPGRGQETQYF

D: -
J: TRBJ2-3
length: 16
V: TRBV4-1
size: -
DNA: TGCGCCAGCAGCCGCTTGGGCAGGGATCGGACAGATACGCAGTATTTT
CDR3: CASSRLGRDRTDTQYF

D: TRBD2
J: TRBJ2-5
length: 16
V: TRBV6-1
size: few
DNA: TGTGCCAGCACCAGGACTAGCGGGAGGGTAGGAGAGACCCAGTACTTC
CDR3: CASTRTSGRVGETQYF